What follows describes a single TCR beta chain. Its antigen is currently unknown. This specimen includes other DNA sequences encoding the same CDR3. V lost 3 bases, J lost 7 bases, and 4 bases stayed unmatched. The CDR3 is 15 residues long. Germline CDR1 reads LNHDA; CDR2 reads SQIVND (reference sequence). The data stem from a study of cytomegalovirus exposure and HLA in healthy donors. The wider study: Early released data comprised about 85 million unique TCRs from HLA-typed donors. General observations from the study: Of the V segments, some could not be distinguished, including TRBV6-2 and TRBV6-3, and were excluded. TCR beta V- and J-gene trimming, according to a later analysis, was linked to a missense DCLRE1C variant. A later analysis found that most CMV-associated TCR beta chains appeared HLA-restricted.

PCR employed 60 Vbeta and 13 Jbeta primers. TCRdb's table, derived via immunoSEQ multiplex PCR, lists solely in-frame clones and lacks some. The sample carries under 150,000 clones, 65% to 90% recorded once. The sequence derives from a girl under 10 years old in good health and CMV-seronegative. The chain recombines TRBV19 with TRBJ2-1; 12 bases fit TRBD2. The material sequenced was PBMCs. The DNA of the CDR3 is TGTGCCAGTAGTATCCTAGCGGGGGGGCTGAATGAGCAGTTCTTC. Translation gives CASSILAGGLNEQFF.